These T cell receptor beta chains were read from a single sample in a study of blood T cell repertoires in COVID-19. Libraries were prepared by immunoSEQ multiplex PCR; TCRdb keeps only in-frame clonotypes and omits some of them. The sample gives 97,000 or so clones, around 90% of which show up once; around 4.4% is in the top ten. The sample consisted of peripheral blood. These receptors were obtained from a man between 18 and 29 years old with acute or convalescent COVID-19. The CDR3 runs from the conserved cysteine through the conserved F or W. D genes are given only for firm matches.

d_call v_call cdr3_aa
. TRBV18 CASSYDSYSGNTIYF
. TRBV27 CASSLRGVLVNTEAFF
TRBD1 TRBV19 CASREDRVPDTQYF
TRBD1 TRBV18 CASSQTGGKETQYF
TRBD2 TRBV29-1 CSVALTSEGEQFF
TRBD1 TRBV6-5 CASSSGTGMPQHF
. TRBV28 CASRYGAAMGYGYTF
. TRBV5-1 CASSLVRDTEAFF
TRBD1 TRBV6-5 CASRRGQISVELFF
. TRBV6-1 CASSEALGNTEAFF
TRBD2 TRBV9 CASSGGPRGGRETQYF
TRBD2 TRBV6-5 CASGTSGRYEQYF
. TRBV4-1 CASSQVGARTEAFF
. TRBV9 CASSVAQESYEQYF
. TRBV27 CASSLDVNKADTQYF
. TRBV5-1 CASSNRQTSTDTQYF
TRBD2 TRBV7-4 CASSLVLLAGNYEQYF
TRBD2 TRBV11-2 CASRLSGGGSLYEQYF
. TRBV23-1 CASSQSGEEIGGYTF
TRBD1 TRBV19 CASSEQGARGSPLHF
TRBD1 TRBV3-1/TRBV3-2 CASSQGTGVNSPLHF
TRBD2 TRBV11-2 CASSLGALASSSYNEQFF
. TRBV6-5 CASRAPGTWGYTF
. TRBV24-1 CATSDLAGRYGYTF
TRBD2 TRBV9 CASSSQRGPGANVLTF
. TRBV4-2 CASSQGLAQSSYNEQFF
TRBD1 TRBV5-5 CASNQGQGFRKDGYTF
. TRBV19 CASSPLIGTGELFF
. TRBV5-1 CASSTEPITDTEAFF
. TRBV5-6 CASSLPTGRFREKLFF
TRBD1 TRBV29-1 CSVEDDRVSYNEQFF
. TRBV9 CASSVEGDTGELFF
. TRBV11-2 CASSLEAQFQAFF
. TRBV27 CASSLGLGTEAFF
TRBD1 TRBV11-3 CASSLRDRGRLWTEAFF
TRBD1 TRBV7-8 CASSESGTGGHNEQFF